The following is a T cell receptor beta chain sequence with its context. What it binds is not known. This CDR3 spans 12 amino acids. The V gene end was trimmed by 10 bases and the J gene end by 6 bases; junction bases not matched to a gene: 8. Germline V lookup: CDR1 MNHEY, CDR2 SMNVEV (reference sequence). This sample was taken from a study of T cell responses to AZD1222 COVID-19 vaccine. Using immunoSEQ multiplex PCR, the repertoire was profiled, and TCRdb retains in-frame clones only, with some absent. This table has some 140,000 clones, about 88% appearing once. Study-wide results and caveats: An increase in Spike-specific TCR breadth and depth was observed after two AZD1222 doses. Among those given AZD1222, only 6 or 7 were seropositive at baseline. CD4 TCRs linked to vaccination spanned spike, dominating at 160-218 and 743-854.

The TCR was taken from an adult in good health. Sequences were derived from peripheral blood, sampled on day 0 of AZD1222 vaccination. This chain connects TRBV27 to TRBJ2-5, with 7 bases lining up with TRBD2. This chain's CDR3 is CATRREGKTQYF. CDR3 in DNA: TGTGCCACCAGGAGGGAGGGGAAGACCCAGTACTTC.